The T cell receptor beta chain described here comes from a study of shared clonotypes between healthy human individuals. Across the study: Three plates were used per donor for CD4 naive, three for CD4 memory, two for CD8 naive and one for CD8 memory. The study, taken as a whole, reports: Generation probabilities of non-shared clonotypes were lower (relative to those shared by all four donors).

Evenly divided among several immunoSEQ plates was the genomic DNA of each subset. Generated by immunoSEQ multiplex PCR, the TCRdb table keeps only in-frame clones and is missing some. Of about 1 million clones listed, around 74% are singletons. This clone was observed at least ten times. The antigen remains unidentified. Germline V gene data show CDR1 as SGHRS and CDR2 as YFSETQ. V shed 4 bases, J shed 6 bases, and the junction held 10 bases outside the gene matches. The CDR3 consists of 15 residues. Naive CD45RA+ and memory CD45RA-negative subsets were split from CD4+ cells. This TCR was recovered from a young man in good health. Sequencing was performed on memory CD4+ T cells sorted from blood. Subset described: CD45RA-negative fraction. This chain joins TRBV5-1 and TRBJ2-7, with 10 positions matching TRBD1. CDR3 DNA: TGCGCCAGCAGCCTAATCACCGGGACAGGGGTCGAGCAGTACTTC. Translated, it gives CASSLITGTGVEQYF.